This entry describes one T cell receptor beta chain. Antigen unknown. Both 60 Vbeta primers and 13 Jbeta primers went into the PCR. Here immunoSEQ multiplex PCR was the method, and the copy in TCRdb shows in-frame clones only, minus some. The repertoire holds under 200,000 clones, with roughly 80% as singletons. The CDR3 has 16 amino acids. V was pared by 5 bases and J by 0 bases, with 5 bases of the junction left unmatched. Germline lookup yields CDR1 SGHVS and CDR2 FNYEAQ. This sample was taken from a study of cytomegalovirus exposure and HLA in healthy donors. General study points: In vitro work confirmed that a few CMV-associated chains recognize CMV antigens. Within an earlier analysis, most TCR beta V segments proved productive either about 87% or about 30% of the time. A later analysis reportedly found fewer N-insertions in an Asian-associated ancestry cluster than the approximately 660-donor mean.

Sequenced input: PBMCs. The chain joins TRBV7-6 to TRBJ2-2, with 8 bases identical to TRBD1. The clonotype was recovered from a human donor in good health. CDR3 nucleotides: TGTGCCAGCAGCCCCGGGACAGGTTCGAACACCGGGGAGCTGTTTTTT. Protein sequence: CASSPGTGSNTGELFF.